The present TCR beta chain was sequenced within a study of graft-versus-host responses after intestinal transplantation. About the research overall: All recipients were transplanted with multivisceral, liver-intestinal, or isolated intestinal grafts. Every recipient had anti-thymocyte globulin induction and 2 to 4 years of tacrolimus plus steroids. Findings and limits, study-wide: Within the allografts of patients who had graft-donor T cell macrochimerism, graft-versus-host to host-versus-graft clonal ratios were high.

Germline assignment: CDR1 SGHTA and CDR2 FQGNSA. Trimming stripped 1 base from V and 0 bases from J, with 8 bases between. The CDR3 loop spans 15 amino acids. Some clones are missing from TCRdb's copy, which holds only in-frame ones; the method was immunoSEQ multiplex PCR. The sample shows more than 90,000 clones, just over 90% of them seen only once. With respect to this clone: Its antigen is unknown.

The chain recombines TRBV7-2 with TRBJ2-3; D perhaps matches TRBD2 (5 bases). The TCR comes from a human donor who was the organ donor for an intestinal transplant. The material sequenced was unstimulated CD4+ T cells sorted from spleen or lymph node cells, taken before transplant. The CDR3 loop reads CASSLVSSSTDTQYF. CDR3 coding DNA: TGTGCCAGCAGCTTAGTGTCTAGCAGCACAGATACGCAGTATTTT.